These 27 T cell receptor beta chains share one sample of origin, sequenced in a study of persistence of HIV-infected CD4 T cells. Sequencing used immunoSEQ version 4 in survey mode. Generated by immunoSEQ multiplex PCR, the TCRdb table keeps only in-frame clones and is missing some. The sample yields 35,000 to 40,000 clones, over 80% seen once. Stimulation used about 9.2 ug/mL lysate from CMV-infected fibroblasts. CD40L-negative CD69-negative CD45RO-high memory CD4+ T cells were sorted as populations depleted of antigen-responding cells. These receptors are not linked to any known antigen. The specimen comprised CD4+ T cells sorted from PBMCs after approximately 20-hour stimulation, sampled from a patient who received antiretroviral therapy. The source of these receptors is an adult man with HIV who was CMV-seropositive.

V gene TRBV12-3 or TRBV12-4 combines with J gene TRBJ1-6; D not certain. Trimming cost V 7 bases and J 3 bases, with 7 bases left between them. The CDR3 has 13 amino acids. For the CDR3, the DNA is TGTGCCAGCAAGTCAGGCTATAATTCACCCCTCCACTTT. It codes for CASKSGYNSPLHF.

V is TRBV5-1 and J is TRBJ2-1, with a tentative D call TRBD2 (6 bases). The CDR3 covers 14 residues. Trimming took off 2 bases at V and 8 bases at J, with 14 bases between the two ends. The germline V gene encodes CDR1 SGHRS and CDR2 YFSETQ. The CDR3 is CASSLMTGEDEQFF. The CDR3 DNA reads TGCGCCAGCAGCTTAATGACTGGGGAGGATGAGCAGTTCTTC.

The V call is TRBV7-2, the J call TRBJ1-5; 7 nucleotides agree with TRBD1. Germline trimming cut 5 bases from V and 4 bases from J; bases unmatched to any gene: 11. The length of the CDR3 is 16 residues. In germline, CDR1 is SGHTA, CDR2 FQGNSA. The CDR3 loop is CASSDRRRGGNQPQHF. CDR3 in DNA: TGTGCCAGCAGCGACCGACGCAGGGGGGGAAATCAGCCCCAGCATTTT.

This clone was observed once. This chain links TRBV7-9 with TRBJ1-1; tentatively, D is TRBD1 (6 bases). CDR3 size: 14 residues. Trimming left V 1 base short and J 3 bases short, with 9 bases between. CDR1 and CDR2 (germline): SEHNR, FQNEAQ (reference sequence). The CDR3 DNA reads TGTGCCAGCAGCTTAGACGGGGGGCACACTGAAGCTTTCTTT. Its translation: CASSLDGGHTEAFF.

This clone was counted a single time. This sequence joins TRBV29-1 and TRBJ2-2; D is tentatively TRBD1 or TRBD2 (6 bases each). Trimming removed 6 bases at V and 6 bases at J, with 17 bases between. This CDR3 is 14 amino acids long. CDR1 SQVTM and CDR2 ANQGSEA come from the germline V gene. This CDR3 reads CSVITGSGAGELFF. CDR3 coding DNA: TGCAGCGTCATAACAGGGTCGGGGGCCGGGGAGCTGTTTTTT.

This clone was picked up a small number of times. As DNA, the CDR3 is TGTGCCAGCAGCCTACAGGGATCCAGGGAAAAACTGTTTTTT. This codes for CASSLQGSREKLFF. This rearrangement joins TRBV3-1 (or the pseudogene TRBV3-2) to TRBJ1-4, with D maybe TRBD1 (6 bases). CDR3 size: 14 residues. Trimming removed 4 bases from V and 8 bases from J, with 14 bases in between. Germline-derived CDR1 and CDR2 are LGHDT and YNNKEL (reference sequence).

DNA of the CDR3: TGTGCCAGTAGTATCCCGGGACGTCCGACCGGGGAGCTGTTTTTT. Its protein product is CASSIPGRPTGELFF. The J gene is TRBJ2-2, the V gene TRBV19; either TRBD1 or TRBD2 may supply D (5 bases each). The germline gives CDR1 LNHDA, CDR2 SQIVND (reference sequence). There are 15 residues in the CDR3. The V gene lost 3 bases and the J gene lost 5 bases, with 13 bases spanning the gap.

The rearrangement joins TRBV6-5 to TRBJ2-2, with D possibly TRBD2 on 6 matching bases. Germline V CDR1 and CDR2: MNHEY, SVGAGI. The V and J ends lost 6 bases and 8 bases respectively, with 19 bases between them. This CDR3 has 15 amino acids. The CDR3 DNA reads as TGTGCCAGCAGGGTTGGGGGGATAGCTCCAGGGGAGCTGTTTTTT. Translated, it gives CASRVGGIAPGELFF.

The chain links TRBV7-9 to TRBJ2-7; D may be TRBD1 or TRBD2 (6 bases each). CDR3 length: 15 residues. V was shortened by 6 bases and J by 2 bases, with 17 bases between the two germline ends. CDR1 and CDR2 (germline): SEHNR, FQNEAQ (reference sequence). The chain's CDR3 is CASSRGGDTAYEQYF. DNA for the CDR3: TGTGCCAGCAGTCGCGGCGGGGACACGGCCTACGAGCAGTACTTC.

This chain joins TRBV14 and TRBJ2-1; no firm D call. In germline, CDR1 is SGHDN, CDR2 FVKESK. V shed 0 bases and J shed 8 bases, with 17 bases lying between them. The CDR3 consists of 16 residues. The CDR3 reads CASSQEGRWRKDEQFF. CDR3 DNA: TGTGCCAGCAGCCAAGAAGGGCGGTGGCGTAAGGATGAGCAGTTCTTC.

The V gene is TRBV29-1, the J gene TRBJ2-3; 8 positions match TRBD2. After removal of 4 bases from V and 2 bases from J, the junction contained 5 bases not matched to a gene. This CDR3 is 14 amino acids long. Germline V gene sequence: CDR1 SQVTM, CDR2 ANQGSEA. The CDR3 DNA reads as TGCAGCGTTGGCCAGCGGGGGCACACAGATACGCAGTATTTT. Translating it yields CSVGQRGHTDTQYF.

The V gene is TRBV29-1, the J gene TRBJ1-1; possibly TRBD1 for D (6 bases). The CDR3 runs to 15 residues. CDR1 and CDR2 from the germline V gene are SQVTM and ANQGSEA. The V and J ends lost 0 bases and 9 bases respectively, with 20 bases between them. Here the CDR3 DNA reads TGCAGCGTTGAAGATCTTGGAGGGGGTAAGAGGCAAGCTTTCTTT. Translated, it gives CSVEDLGGGKRQAFF. Together with reference TRBV29-1 and TRBJ1-1, the CDR3 gives the full variable domain: SAVISQKPSRDICQRGTSLTIQCQVDSQVTMMFWYRQQPGQSLTLIATANQGSEATYESGFVIDKFPISRPNLTFSTLTVSNMSPEDSSIYLCSVEDLGGGKRQAFFGQGTRLTVV.

For this clone: Distinct nucleotide sequences in the sample also encode this CDR3. The chain uses TRBV7-3 and TRBJ2-6; no firm D call. This CDR3 has 13 residues. In germline, CDR1 is SGHTA, CDR2 FQGTGA. Trimming removed 8 bases from V and 0 bases from J, with 5 bases in between. CDR3 bases: TGTGCCAGCGGGCGCTCTGGGGCCAACGTCCTGACTTTC. Encoded protein: CASGRSGANVLTF.

This clone was found once. This chain links TRBV5-4 with TRBJ2-5, with 7 nucleotides matching TRBD1. The CDR3 spans 15 residues. Germline CDR1 is SGHNT and CDR2 is YYREEE (reference sequence). V lost 4 bases and J lost 4; bases outside the gene matches: 10. The CDR3, as DNA: TGTGCCAGCAGCATCGCGCTTGACAGGGTAGAGACCCAGTACTTC. Protein: CASSIALDRVETQYF.

This chain uses TRBV2 with TRBJ1-5, with TRBD1 as a possible D gene (5 bases). Trimming shortened V by 6 bases and J by 5 bases, and 14 bases separated the two germline ends. The CDR3 runs to 14 residues. Germline CDR1 SNHLY, CDR2 FYNNEI. The CDR3: CASRGRGLDQPQHF. CDR3 bases: TGTGCCAGCAGGGGTAGGGGATTGGATCAGCCCCAGCATTTT.

This chain uses TRBV7-9 with TRBJ2-7, with TRBD1 as a possible D gene (5 bases). V lost 3 bases and J 3 bases, leaving 15 bases between the germline ends. Germline V gene sequence: CDR1 SEHNR, CDR2 FQNEAQ (reference sequence). The CDR3 is made up of 15 amino acids. CDR3 in amino acids: CASSLRQSNSYEQYF. DNA of the CDR3: TGTGCCAGCAGCTTGCGACAGAGTAACAGCTACGAGCAGTACTTC. Drawing the rest from reference TRBV7-9 and TRBJ2-7, the complete variable domain is DTGVSQNPRHKITKRGQNVTFRCDPISEHNRLYWYRQTLGQGPEFLTYFQNEAQLEKSRLLSDRFSAERPKGSFSTLEIQRTEQGDSAMYLCASSLRQSNSYEQYFGPGTRLTVT.

This chain joins TRBV7-3 and TRBJ2-1; D tentatively reads TRBD1 or TRBD2 (5 bases each). Germline CDR1 and CDR2: SGHTA and FQGTGA. The CDR3 has 16 residues. Trimming stripped 4 bases from V and 1 base from J, with 14 bases between. CDR3 in DNA: TGTGCCAGCAGCTCCCAGGGACGTGTTTCCTACAATGAGCAGTTCTTC. Residues: CASSSQGRVSYNEQFF. The full variable domain, rest sourced from reference TRBV7-3 and TRBJ2-1, is GAGVSQTPSNKVTEKGKYVELRCDPISGHTALYWYRQSLGQGPEFLIYFQGTGAADDSGLPNDRFFAVRPEGSVSTLKIQRTERGDSAVYLCASSSQGRVSYNEQFFGPGTRLTVL.

This rearrangement joins TRBV5-8 to TRBJ1-1, with D unclear. Germline lookup yields CDR1 SGHTS and CDR2 YDEGEE. The CDR3 consists of 15 residues. The ends were cut back, 2 bases at V and 4 bases at J, with 15 bases in the middle. CDR3 loop: CASSFPGLKITEAFF. CDR3 in DNA: TGTGCCAGCAGCTTCCCCGGTCTGAAGATCACTGAAGCTTTCTTT. Full variable domain (missing parts from reference TRBV5-8 and TRBJ1-1): EAGVTQSPTHLIKTRGQQATLRCSPISGHTSVYWYQQALGLGLQFLLWYDEGEERNRGNFPPRFSGRQFPNYSSELNVNALELEDSALYLCASSFPGLKITEAFFGQGTRLTVV.

V and J are TRBV14 and TRBJ2-1, with 12 bases matching TRBD1. The length of the CDR3 is 19 residues. V was clipped by 2 bases and J by 3 bases; unmatched bases: 11. CDR1 is SGHDN and CDR2 is FVKESK in the germline V gene. The CDR3 nucleotides read TGTGCCAGCAGCCAAAGGGGACAGGGGGCTGTAAGGAGCTACAATGAGCAGTTCTTC. The encoded protein is CASSQRGQGAVRSYNEQFF.

The chain employs TRBV29-1 and TRBJ2-1; possible D gene TRBD1, 5 bases. There are 12 residues in the CDR3. Germline values: CDR1 SQVTM, CDR2 ANQGSEA. Trimming took off 6 bases at V and 5 bases at J, with 11 bases between the two ends. The CDR3 DNA follows: TGCAGCGTCCAGACAGCTAACAATGAGCAGTTCTTC. Its translation is CSVQTANNEQFF.

This chain links TRBV7-8 with TRBJ2-7; D ambiguous. Germline CDR1 SGHVS, CDR2 FQNEAQ. V lost 2 bases and J lost 2, with 10 bases in between. The CDR3 runs to 14 residues. The CDR3 DNA follows: TGTGCCAGCAGCTTACTAGATGAGCCCTACGAGCAGTACTTC. This codes for CASSLLDEPYEQYF.

V usage is TRBV6-1 and J usage is TRBJ2-7; either TRBD1 or TRBD2 may supply D (5 bases each). Trimming cost V 2 bases and J 0 bases, with 11 bases left between them. CDR1 MNHNS and CDR2 SASEGT come from the germline V gene. CDR3 size: 15 residues. This CDR3 reads CASSEWGRSSYEQYF. CDR3 sequence (DNA): TGTGCCAGCAGTGAATGGGGACGGAGCTCCTACGAGCAGTACTTC.

This clone has just a few counts. The chain employs TRBV5-8 and TRBJ1-4, with 7 bases that match TRBD1. J gave up 4 bases and V 0 bases, and 3 bases lay outside the gene matches. The CDR3 consists of 15 residues. The V gene's germline CDR1 is SGHTS and CDR2 YDEGEE. CDR3 DNA: TGTGCCAGCAGCTTGGGGGACAGCTTTAATGAAAAACTGTTTTTT. It codes for CASSLGDSFNEKLFF.

The chain employs TRBV6-5 and TRBJ2-1, with TRBD2 matching over 13 bases. The CDR3 is made up of 15 amino acids. V shed 6 bases, J shed 3 bases, and the junction held 2 bases outside the gene matches. Germline assignment: CDR1 MNHEY and CDR2 SVGAGI. CDR3 loop: CASRLAGGVYNEQFF. The CDR3 nucleotides are TGTGCCAGCAGACTAGCGGGGGGGGTCTACAATGAGCAGTTCTTC.

This clone was detected only once. The J gene is TRBJ2-1, the V gene TRBV4-2; D perhaps matches TRBD2 (6 bases). Trimming cost V 1 base and J 4 bases, with 14 bases left between them. This CDR3 contains 16 residues. CDR1 and CDR2 from the germline V gene are LGHNA and YNFKEQ. The CDR3 nucleotides read TGTGCCAGCAGCCAAGGGTCGGCTAGCGAGTACAATGAGCAGTTCTTC. Its translation is CASSQGSASEYNEQFF.

This clone has only one observation. CDR3 coding DNA: TGTGCTAGTGGCCTTTACAGGGTGATCTCTGGAAACACCATATATTTT. Protein sequence: CASGLYRVISGNTIYF. The chain uses TRBV12-5 and TRBJ1-3; D is perhaps TRBD1 (6 bases). Germline V gene data show CDR1 as LGHNT and CDR2 as FRNRAP. CDR3 length: 16 residues. V was cut by 6 bases and J by 0 bases, with 15 bases left in between.

The CDR3 nucleotides read TGTGCCAGCAGTTACGGTTGGGGAAACACTGAAGCTTTCTTT. Encoded protein: CASSYGWGNTEAFF. J is TRBJ1-1 and V is TRBV6-5, with D unclear. Germline CDR1 reads MNHEY; CDR2 reads SVGAGI. V lost 2 bases and J lost 2, with 9 bases in between. This CDR3 is built from 14 residues.